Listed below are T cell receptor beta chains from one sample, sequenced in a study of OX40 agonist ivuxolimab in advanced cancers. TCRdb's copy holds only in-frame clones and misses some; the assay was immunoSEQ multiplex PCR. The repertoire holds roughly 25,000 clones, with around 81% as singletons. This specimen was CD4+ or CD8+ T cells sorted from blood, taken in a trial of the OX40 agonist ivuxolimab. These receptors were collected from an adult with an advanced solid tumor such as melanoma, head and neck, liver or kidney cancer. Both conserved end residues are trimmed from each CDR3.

CDR3aa: ASSSKGTVYGYT; v_gene: TRBV9; j_gene: TRBJ1-2
CDR3aa: ASIRLWTGANTEAF; v_gene: TRBV2; j_gene: TRBJ1-1
CDR3aa: ASSLLGLAGTYEQY; v_gene: TRBV27; j_gene: TRBJ2-7
CDR3aa: ASSATPDEQF; v_gene: TRBV9; j_gene: TRBJ2-1
CDR3aa: ASSDRTKVGELF; v_gene: TRBV2; j_gene: TRBJ2-2
CDR3aa: ASRRQGALNTEAF; v_gene: TRBV19; j_gene: TRBJ1-1
CDR3aa: ASSPRQGRAKNIQY; v_gene: TRBV5-1; j_gene: TRBJ2-4
CDR3aa: ASSFGAGSLTPSGANVLT; v_gene: TRBV28; j_gene: TRBJ2-6
CDR3aa: ASSGPGLEYEQY; v_gene: TRBV28; j_gene: TRBJ2-7
CDR3aa: ASSSDGNFKNSPLH; v_gene: TRBV11-2; j_gene: TRBJ1-6
CDR3aa: ASRNRDRSPNQPQH; v_gene: TRBV2; j_gene: TRBJ1-5
CDR3aa: ASSGDRIPYTEAF; v_gene: TRBV25-1; j_gene: TRBJ1-1
CDR3aa: ATSRPLPIYTEAF; v_gene: TRBV15; j_gene: TRBJ1-1
CDR3aa: ASSSSQHGGTGTQY; v_gene: TRBV5-1; j_gene: TRBJ2-5
CDR3aa: ASSLGTGGYYGYT; v_gene: TRBV5-1; j_gene: TRBJ1-2
CDR3aa: ATSRNRDSNQPQH; v_gene: TRBV15; j_gene: TRBJ1-5
CDR3aa: ASGGPGFEQY; v_gene: TRBV7-9; j_gene: TRBJ2-7
CDR3aa: SVEVFGTGYNEQF; v_gene: TRBV29-1; j_gene: TRBJ2-1
CDR3aa: ASSYSSGSVSYEQY; v_gene: TRBV6-5; j_gene: TRBJ2-7
CDR3aa: ATRSSYNSPLH; v_gene: TRBV15; j_gene: TRBJ1-6
CDR3aa: ASSPALSREGPLRETQY; v_gene: TRBV7-9; j_gene: TRBJ2-5
CDR3aa: ASSLEGQAIYGYT; v_gene: TRBV7-8; j_gene: TRBJ1-2
CDR3aa: ASSPGTSKLY; v_gene: TRBV7-8; j_gene: TRBJ1-3
CDR3aa: ASQTGPNTEAF; v_gene: TRBV4-2; j_gene: TRBJ1-1
CDR3aa: ASSLDASGVYEQY; v_gene: TRBV7-8; j_gene: TRBJ2-7
CDR3aa: ASSFPPAPGGDSPLH; v_gene: TRBV27; j_gene: TRBJ1-6
CDR3aa: ASSQVAAGLGGEQY; v_gene: TRBV4-2; j_gene: TRBJ2-7